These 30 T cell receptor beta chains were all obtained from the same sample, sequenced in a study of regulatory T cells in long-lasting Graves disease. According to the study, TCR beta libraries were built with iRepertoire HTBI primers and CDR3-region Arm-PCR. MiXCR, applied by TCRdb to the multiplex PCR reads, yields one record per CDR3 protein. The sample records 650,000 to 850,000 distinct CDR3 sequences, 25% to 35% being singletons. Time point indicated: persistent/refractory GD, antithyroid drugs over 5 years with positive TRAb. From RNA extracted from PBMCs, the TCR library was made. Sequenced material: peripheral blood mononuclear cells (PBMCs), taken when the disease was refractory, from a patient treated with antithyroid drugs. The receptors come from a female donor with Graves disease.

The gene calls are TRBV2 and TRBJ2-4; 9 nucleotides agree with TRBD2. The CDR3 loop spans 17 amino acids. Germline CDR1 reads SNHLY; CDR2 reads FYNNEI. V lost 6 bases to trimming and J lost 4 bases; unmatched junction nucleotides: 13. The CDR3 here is CASRTEGLAGPKNIQYF. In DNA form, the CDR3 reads TGTGCCAGCAGGACCGAAGGGCTAGCGGGACCGAAAAACATTCAGTACTTC.

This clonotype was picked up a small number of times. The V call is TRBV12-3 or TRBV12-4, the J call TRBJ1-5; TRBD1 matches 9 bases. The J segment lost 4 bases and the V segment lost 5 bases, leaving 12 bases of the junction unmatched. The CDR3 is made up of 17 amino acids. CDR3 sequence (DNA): TGTGCCAGCAGTCTCAGCCGACAGGGGGGTGAGAATCAGCCCCAGCATTTT. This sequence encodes CASSLSRQGGENQPQHF.

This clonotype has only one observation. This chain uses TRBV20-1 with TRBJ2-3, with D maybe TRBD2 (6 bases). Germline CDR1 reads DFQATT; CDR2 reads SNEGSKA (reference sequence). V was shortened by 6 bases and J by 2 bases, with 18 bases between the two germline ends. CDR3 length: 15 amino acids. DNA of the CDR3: TGCAGTGCCGCGGGGCTAGCGAGTTTCACAGATACGCAGTATTTT. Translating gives CSAAGLASFTDTQYF.

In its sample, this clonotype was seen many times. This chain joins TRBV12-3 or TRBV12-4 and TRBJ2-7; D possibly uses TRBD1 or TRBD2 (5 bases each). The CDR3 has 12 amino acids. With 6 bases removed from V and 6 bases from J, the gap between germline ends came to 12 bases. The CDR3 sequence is CASRPGGSEQYF. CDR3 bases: TGTGCCAGCAGGCCTGGGGGTAGCGAGCAGTACTTC.

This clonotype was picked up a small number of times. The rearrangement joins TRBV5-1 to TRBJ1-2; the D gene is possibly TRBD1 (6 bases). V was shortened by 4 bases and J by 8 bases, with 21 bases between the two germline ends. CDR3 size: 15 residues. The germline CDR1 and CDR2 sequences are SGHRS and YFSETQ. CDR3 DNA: TGCGCCAGCAGCGCATATACAGGGTCCCTAGGGGGCTACACCTTC. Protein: CASSAYTGSLGGYTF.

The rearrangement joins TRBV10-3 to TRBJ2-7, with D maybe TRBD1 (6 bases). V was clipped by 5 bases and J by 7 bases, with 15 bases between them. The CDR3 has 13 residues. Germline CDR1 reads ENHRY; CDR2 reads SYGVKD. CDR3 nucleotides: TGTGCCATCAGTTTTACTATTGACAGGGAGCAGTACTTC. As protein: CAISFTIDREQYF.

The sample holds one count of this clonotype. DNA of the CDR3: TGTGCCAGCAGCCAAAGGGGTGCGGCTAATGAAAAACTGTTTTTT. It yields the protein CASSQRGAANEKLFF. The chain employs TRBV7-9 and TRBJ1-4, with D perhaps TRBD1 (5 bases). The V end lost 5 bases, the J end lost 3 bases, and 13 bases lay between the germline ends. The CDR3 contains 15 residues. Germline CDR1 reads SEHNR; CDR2 reads FQNEAQ (reference sequence).

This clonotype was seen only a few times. DNA for the CDR3: TGTGCCAGCAGTAGGGGGGCGAGCTCCTACAATGAGCAGTTCTTC. It specifies CASSRGASSYNEQFF. The chain carries TRBV6-1 and TRBJ2-1, with D perhaps being TRBD1 or TRBD2 (6 bases each). The CDR3 runs 15 residues. Germline values: CDR1 MNHNS, CDR2 SASEGT. V lost 5 bases to trimming and J lost 0 bases, with 11 bases between them.

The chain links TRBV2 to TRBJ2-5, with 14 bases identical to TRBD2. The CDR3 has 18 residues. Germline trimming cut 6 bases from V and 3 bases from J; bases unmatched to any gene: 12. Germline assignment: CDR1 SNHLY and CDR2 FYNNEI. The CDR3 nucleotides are TGTGCCAGCAGGAGGGGACTAGCGGGAGTACGGCCCAAAGAGACCCAGTACTTC. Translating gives CASRRGLAGVRPKETQYF.

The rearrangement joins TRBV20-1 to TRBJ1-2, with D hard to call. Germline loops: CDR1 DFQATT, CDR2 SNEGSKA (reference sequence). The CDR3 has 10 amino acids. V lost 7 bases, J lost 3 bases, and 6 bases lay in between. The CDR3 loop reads CSGSDYGYTF. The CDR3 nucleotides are TGCAGTGGATCAGACTATGGCTACACCTTC.

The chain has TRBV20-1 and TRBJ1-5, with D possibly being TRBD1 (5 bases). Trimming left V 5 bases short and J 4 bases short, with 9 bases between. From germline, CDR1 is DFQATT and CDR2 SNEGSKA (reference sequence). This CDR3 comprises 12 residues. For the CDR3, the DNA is TGCAGTGCTTACCAGGGTAATCAGCCCCAGCATTTT. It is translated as CSAYQGNQPQHF.

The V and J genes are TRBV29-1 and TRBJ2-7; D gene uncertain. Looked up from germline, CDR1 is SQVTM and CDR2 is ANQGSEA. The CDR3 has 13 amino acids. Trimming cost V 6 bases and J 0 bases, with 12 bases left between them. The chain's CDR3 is CSVETTASYEQYF. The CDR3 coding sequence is TGCAGCGTAGAAACCACAGCCTCCTACGAGCAGTACTTC.

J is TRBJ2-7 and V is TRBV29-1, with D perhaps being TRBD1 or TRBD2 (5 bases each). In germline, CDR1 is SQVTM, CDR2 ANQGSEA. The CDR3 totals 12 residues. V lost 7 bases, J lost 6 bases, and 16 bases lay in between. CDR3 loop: CSGGVINGEQYF. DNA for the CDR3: TGCAGCGGAGGGGTCATTAATGGCGAGCAGTACTTC.

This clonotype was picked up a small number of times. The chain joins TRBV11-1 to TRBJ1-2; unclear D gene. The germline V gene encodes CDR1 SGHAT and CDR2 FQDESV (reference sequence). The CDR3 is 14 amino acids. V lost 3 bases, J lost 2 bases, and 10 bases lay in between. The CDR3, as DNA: TGTGCCAGCAGCTTCGACTCGAGGAACTATGGCTACACCTTC. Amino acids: CASSFDSRNYGYTF.

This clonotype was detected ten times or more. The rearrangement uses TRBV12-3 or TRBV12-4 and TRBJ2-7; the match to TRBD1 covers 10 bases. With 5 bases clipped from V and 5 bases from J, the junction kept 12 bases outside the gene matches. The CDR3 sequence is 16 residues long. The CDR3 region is CASSEDRGGLGHEQYF. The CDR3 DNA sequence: TGTGCCAGCAGTGAGGACAGGGGGGGCCTAGGCCACGAGCAGTACTTC.

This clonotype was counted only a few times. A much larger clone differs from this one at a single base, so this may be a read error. The CDR3 spells CASSLHQNTEAFF. CDR3 nucleotide sequence: TGTGCCAGCAGTTTACACCAGAACACTGAAGCTTTCTTT. The chain combines TRBV12-3 or TRBV12-4 with TRBJ1-1; D not certain. This CDR3 contains 13 residues. The V end was cut by 2 bases, the J end by 1 base, with 5 bases between.

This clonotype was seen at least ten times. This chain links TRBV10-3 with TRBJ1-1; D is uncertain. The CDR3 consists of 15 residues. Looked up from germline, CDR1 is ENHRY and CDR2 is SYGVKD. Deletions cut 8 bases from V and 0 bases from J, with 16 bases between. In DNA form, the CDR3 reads TGTGCCATCTCGGACCCAGGACGCATGAACACTGAAGCTTTCTTT. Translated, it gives CAISDPGRMNTEAFF.

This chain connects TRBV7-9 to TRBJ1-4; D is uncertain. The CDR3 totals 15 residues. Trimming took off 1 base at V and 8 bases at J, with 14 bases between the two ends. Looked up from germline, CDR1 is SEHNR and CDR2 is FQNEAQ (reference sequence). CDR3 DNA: TGTGCCAGCAGCTTAGGACACGGCGGAGACGAAAAACTGTTTTTT. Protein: CASSLGHGGDEKLFF.

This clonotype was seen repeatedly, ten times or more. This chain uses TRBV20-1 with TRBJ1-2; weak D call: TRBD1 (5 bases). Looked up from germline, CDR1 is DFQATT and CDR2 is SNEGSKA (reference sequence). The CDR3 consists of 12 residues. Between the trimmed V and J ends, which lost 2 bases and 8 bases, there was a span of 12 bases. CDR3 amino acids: CSARPGARGYTF. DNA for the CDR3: TGCAGTGCTAGACCTGGGGCTAGGGGCTACACCTTC.

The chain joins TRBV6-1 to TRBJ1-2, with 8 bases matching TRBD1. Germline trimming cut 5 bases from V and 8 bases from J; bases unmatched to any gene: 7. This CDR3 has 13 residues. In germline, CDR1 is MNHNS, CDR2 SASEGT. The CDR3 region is CASSTTGGGGYTF. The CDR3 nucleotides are TGTGCCAGCAGTACTACAGGGGGGGGCGGCTACACCTTC.

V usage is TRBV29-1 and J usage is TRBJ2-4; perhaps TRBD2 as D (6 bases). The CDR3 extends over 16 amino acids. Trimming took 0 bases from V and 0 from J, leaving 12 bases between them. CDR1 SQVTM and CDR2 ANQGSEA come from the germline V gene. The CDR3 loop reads CSVEEPLAVAKNIQYF. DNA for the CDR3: TGCAGCGTTGAAGAACCACTAGCTGTAGCCAAAAACATTCAGTACTTC.

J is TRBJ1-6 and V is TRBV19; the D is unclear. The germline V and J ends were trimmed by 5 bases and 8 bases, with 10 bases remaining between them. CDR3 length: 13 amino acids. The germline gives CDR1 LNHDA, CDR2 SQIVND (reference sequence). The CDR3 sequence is CASSPREDSPLHF. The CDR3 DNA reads TGTGCCAGTAGTCCGCGGGAGGATTCACCCCTCCACTTT.

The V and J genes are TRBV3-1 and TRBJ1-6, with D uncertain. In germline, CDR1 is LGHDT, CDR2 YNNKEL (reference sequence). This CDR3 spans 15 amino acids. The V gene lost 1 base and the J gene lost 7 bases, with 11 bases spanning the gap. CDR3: CASSQVAGRNSPLHF. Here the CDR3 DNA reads TGTGCCAGCAGCCAAGTTGCAGGAAGGAATTCACCCCTCCACTTT.

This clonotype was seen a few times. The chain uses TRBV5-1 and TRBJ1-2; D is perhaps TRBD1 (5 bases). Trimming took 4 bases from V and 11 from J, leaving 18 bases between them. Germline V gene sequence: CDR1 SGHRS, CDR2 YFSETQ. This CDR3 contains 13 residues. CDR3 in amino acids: CASSNDPGSGYTF. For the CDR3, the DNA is TGCGCCAGCAGCAATGATCCGGGATCAGGGTACACCTTC.

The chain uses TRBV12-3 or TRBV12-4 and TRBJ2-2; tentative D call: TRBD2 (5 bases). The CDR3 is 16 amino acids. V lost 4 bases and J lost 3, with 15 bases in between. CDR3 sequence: CASSSHSGNHTGELFF. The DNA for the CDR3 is TGTGCCAGCAGTTCTCATTCCGGGAACCACACCGGGGAGCTGTTTTTT.

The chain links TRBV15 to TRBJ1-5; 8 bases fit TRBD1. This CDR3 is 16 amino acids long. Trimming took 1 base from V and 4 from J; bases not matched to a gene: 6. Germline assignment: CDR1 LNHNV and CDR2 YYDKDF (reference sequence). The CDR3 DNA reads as TGTGCCACCAGCAGAGTAGGGACAGGACAGAATCAGCCCCAGCATTTT. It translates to CATSRVGTGQNQPQHF.

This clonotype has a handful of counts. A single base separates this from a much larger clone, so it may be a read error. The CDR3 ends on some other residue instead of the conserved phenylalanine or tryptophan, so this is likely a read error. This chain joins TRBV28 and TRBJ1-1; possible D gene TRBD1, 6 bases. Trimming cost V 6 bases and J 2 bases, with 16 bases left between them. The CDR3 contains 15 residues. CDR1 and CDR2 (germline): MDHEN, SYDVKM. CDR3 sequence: CASRPPGTSNTEAFL. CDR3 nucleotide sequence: TGTGCCAGCAGGCCACCCGGGACAAGCAACACTGAAGCTTTCCTT.

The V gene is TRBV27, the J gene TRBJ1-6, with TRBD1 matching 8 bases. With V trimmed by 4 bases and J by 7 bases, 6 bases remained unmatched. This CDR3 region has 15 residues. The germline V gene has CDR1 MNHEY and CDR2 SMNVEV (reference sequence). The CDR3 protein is CASSSPTGVNSPLHF. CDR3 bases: TGTGCCAGCAGTTCCCCGACAGGGGTCAATTCACCCCTCCACTTT.

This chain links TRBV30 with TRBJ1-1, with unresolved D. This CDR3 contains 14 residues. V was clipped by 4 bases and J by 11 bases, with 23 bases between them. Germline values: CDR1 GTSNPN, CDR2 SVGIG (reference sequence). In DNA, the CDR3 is TGTGCCTGGAAACGGTCTAGCGCCGGGGTGGGGGCTTTCTTT. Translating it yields CAWKRSSAGVGAFF.

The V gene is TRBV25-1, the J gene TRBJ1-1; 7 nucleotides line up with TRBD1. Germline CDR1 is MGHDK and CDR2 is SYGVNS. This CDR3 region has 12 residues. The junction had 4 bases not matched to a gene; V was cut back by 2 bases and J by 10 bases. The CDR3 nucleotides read TGTGCCAGCAGTGAAAGACAGGGAAGAGCTTTCTTT. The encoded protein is CASSERQGRAFF.